The 10 T cell receptor beta chains given below trace back to one sample, sequenced in a study of blood T cell repertoires in COVID-19. Clones were sequenced by immunoSEQ multiplex PCR, and TCRdb holds only the in-frame ones, with some missing. The sample contains 140,000 to 150,000 clones, around nine tenths of which appear only once. Material: peripheral blood. These receptor sequences come from a woman between 50 and 59 years old with acute or convalescent COVID-19.

This rearrangement joins TRBV7-8 to TRBJ2-7, with D unclear. The CDR3 has 13 amino acids. With 2 bases removed from V and 5 bases from J, the gap between germline ends came to 10 bases. Germline assignment: CDR1 SGHVS and CDR2 FQNEAQ. CDR3 sequence: CASSLPSSDEQYF. The CDR3 DNA reads TGTGCCAGCAGCTTACCCTCGAGCGACGAGCAGTACTTC. Combining the CDR3 with reference TRBV7-8 and TRBJ2-7 gives the whole variable domain GAGVSQSPRYKVAKRGQDVALRCDPISGHVSLFWYQQALGQGPEFLTYFQNEAQLDKSGLPSDRFFAERPEGSVSTLKIQRTQQEDSAVYLCASSLPSSDEQYFGPGTRLTVT.

The chain recombines TRBV28 with TRBJ2-7; 7 bases agree with TRBD1. CDR3 size: 14 residues. Germline CDR1 is MDHEN and CDR2 is SYDVKM. V lost 4 bases and J lost 3; bases outside the gene matches: 6. The CDR3 DNA is TGTGCCAGCAGTTCCGGACAGGAGATCTACGAGCAGTACTTC. As protein: CASSSGQEIYEQYF. Together with reference TRBV28 and TRBJ2-7, the CDR3 gives the full variable domain: DVKVTQSSRYLVKRTGEKVFLECVQDMDHENMFWYRQDPGLGLRLIYFSYDVKMKEKGDIPEGYSVSREKKERFSLILESASTNQTSMYLCASSSGQEIYEQYFGPGTRLTVT.

The CDR3 DNA follows: TGTGCCAGCAGCTTATGGGGGACAGGAGGGGCCGGGGAGCTGTTTTTT. This translates into CASSLWGTGGAGELFF. The rearrangement joins TRBV7-3 to TRBJ2-2, with 8 bases identical to TRBD1. Germline-derived CDR1 and CDR2 are SGHTA and FQGTGA. Trimming cost V 2 bases and J 6 bases; bases outside gene matches: 8. CDR3 size: 16 residues.

CDR3 loop: CASSFSQVQETQYF. CDR3 DNA sequence: TGCGCCAGCAGCTTTTCTCAGGTCCAAGAGACCCAGTACTTC. The chain is built from TRBV5-1 and TRBJ2-5; no definite D call. The CDR3 is made up of 14 amino acids. V lost 2 bases, J lost 1 base, and 9 bases lay in between. Germline assignment: CDR1 SGHRS and CDR2 YFSETQ.

This chain joins TRBV5-1 and TRBJ1-1, with D perhaps matching TRBD1 (5 bases). CDR1 and CDR2 from the germline V gene are SGHRS and YFSETQ. CDR3 length: 13 amino acids. The V end lost 0 bases, the J end lost 4 bases, and 7 bases lay between the germline ends. The CDR3 protein is CASSLEGPTEAFF. The CDR3 region has the DNA TGCGCCAGCAGCTTGGAGGGGCCCACTGAAGCTTTCTTT.

Regarding this clone: At the DNA level, this CDR3 is encoded by other sequences in the same sample as well. The rearrangement uses TRBV5-1 and TRBJ1-1, with D hard to call. CDR1 SGHRS and CDR2 YFSETQ come from the germline V gene. Deletions cut 0 bases from V and 0 bases from J, with 9 bases between. The CDR3 sequence is 15 residues long. Written as DNA, the CDR3 is TGCGCCAGCAGCTTGGGTGGAACTATGAACACTGAAGCTTTCTTT. This translates into CASSLGGTMNTEAFF. Based on the CDR3 plus reference TRBV5-1 and TRBJ1-1, the full variable domain is KAGVTQTPRYLIKTRGQQVTLSCSPISGHRSVSWYQQTPGQGLQFLFEYFSETQRNKGNFPGRFSGRQFSNSRSEMNVSTLELGDSALYLCASSLGGTMNTEAFFGQGTRLTVV.

This chain joins TRBV15 and TRBJ2-4; D is unresolved. The CDR3 spans 11 residues. Looked up from germline, CDR1 is LNHNV and CDR2 is YYDKDF (reference sequence). V was shortened by 7 bases and J by 8 bases, with 9 bases between the two germline ends. The chain's CDR3 is CATTDKDIQYF. The CDR3 DNA reads as TGTGCCACCACTGACAAGGACATTCAGTACTTC.

This chain uses TRBV19 with TRBJ1-5; TRBD1 might be the D (5 bases). The V gene's germline CDR1 is LNHDA and CDR2 SQIVND (reference sequence). This CDR3 has 13 amino acids. V lost 9 bases and J 0 bases, leaving 9 bases between the germline ends. DNA of the CDR3: TGTGCCAGCAGGGTCTATAGCAATCAGCCCCAGCATTTT. Residues: CASRVYSNQPQHF.

This clone has just one count. The chain links TRBV7-3 to TRBJ2-3; D may be TRBD1 (6 bases). Looked up from germline, CDR1 is SGHTA and CDR2 is FQGTGA. The CDR3 sequence is 13 residues long. Trimming cost V 5 bases and J 6 bases, with 12 bases left between them. The CDR3 protein is CASSPGQSDTQYF. The CDR3 DNA reads TGTGCCAGCAGCCCAGGACAGTCGGATACGCAGTATTTT.

V usage is TRBV2 and J usage is TRBJ1-4; 7 positions agree with TRBD1. The CDR3 loop spans 14 amino acids. Germline CDR1 SNHLY, CDR2 FYNNEI. Losses at the gene ends were 6 bases for V and 4 bases for J; bases not matched to a gene: 5. CDR3 in DNA: TGTGCCAGCAGGAAACAGGGGATTAATGAAAAACTGTTTTTT. Translated: CASRKQGINEKLFF.